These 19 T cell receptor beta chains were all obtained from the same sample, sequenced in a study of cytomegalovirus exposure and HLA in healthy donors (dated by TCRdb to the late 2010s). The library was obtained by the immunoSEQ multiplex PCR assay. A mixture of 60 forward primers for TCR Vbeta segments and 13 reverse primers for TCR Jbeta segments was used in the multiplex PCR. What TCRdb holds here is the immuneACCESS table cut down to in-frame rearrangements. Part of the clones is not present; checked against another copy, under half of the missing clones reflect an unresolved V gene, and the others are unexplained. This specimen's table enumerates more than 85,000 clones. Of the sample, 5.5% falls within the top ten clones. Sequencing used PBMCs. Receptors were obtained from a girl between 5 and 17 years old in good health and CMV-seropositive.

The CDR3 region has the DNA TGTGCCAGCAGCCGAGGGTGGGCAGGGGAAGAGACCCAGTACTTC. Amino acids: CASSRGWAGEETQYF. The chain recombines TRBV11-3 with TRBJ2-5, with TRBD1 as a possible D gene (6 bases). From germline, CDR1 is SGHNT and CDR2 YENEEA. This CDR3 region has 15 residues. Trimming shortened V by 5 bases and J by 3 bases, and 16 bases separated the two germline ends.

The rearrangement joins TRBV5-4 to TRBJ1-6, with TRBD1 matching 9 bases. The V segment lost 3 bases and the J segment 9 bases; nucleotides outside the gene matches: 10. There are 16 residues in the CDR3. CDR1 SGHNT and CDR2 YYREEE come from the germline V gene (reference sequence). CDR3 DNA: TGTGCCAGCAGCTCCTCACAGGGGGCGGACGGTTCACCCCTCCACTTT. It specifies CASSSSQGADGSPLHF. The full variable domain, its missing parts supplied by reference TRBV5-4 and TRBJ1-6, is ETGVTQSPTHLIKTRGQQVTLRCSSQSGHNTVSWYQQALGQGPQFIFQYYREEENGRGNFPPRFSGLQFPNYSSELNVNALELDDSALYLCASSSSQGADGSPLHFGNGTRLTVT.

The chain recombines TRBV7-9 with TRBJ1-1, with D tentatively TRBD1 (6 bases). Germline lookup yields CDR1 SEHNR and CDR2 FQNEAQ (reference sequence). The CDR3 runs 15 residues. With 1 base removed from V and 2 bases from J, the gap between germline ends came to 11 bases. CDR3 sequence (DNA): TGTGCCAGCAGCTTAGAGTCCAGGGGTAACACTGAAGCTTTCTTT. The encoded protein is CASSLESRGNTEAFF.

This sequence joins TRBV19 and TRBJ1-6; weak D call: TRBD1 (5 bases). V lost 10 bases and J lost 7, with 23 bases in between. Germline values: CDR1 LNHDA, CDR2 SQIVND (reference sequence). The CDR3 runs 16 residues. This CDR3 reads CATSGSGGYKNSPLHF. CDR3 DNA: TGTGCCACTTCCGGTTCGGGGGGTTATAAGAATTCACCCCTCCACTTT.

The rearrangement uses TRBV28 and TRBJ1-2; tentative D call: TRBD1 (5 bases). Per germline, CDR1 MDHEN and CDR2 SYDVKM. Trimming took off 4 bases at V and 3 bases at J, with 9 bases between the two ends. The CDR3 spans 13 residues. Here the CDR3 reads CASSYRGDYGYTF. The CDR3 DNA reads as TGTGCCAGCAGTTATAGGGGCGACTATGGCTACACCTTC.

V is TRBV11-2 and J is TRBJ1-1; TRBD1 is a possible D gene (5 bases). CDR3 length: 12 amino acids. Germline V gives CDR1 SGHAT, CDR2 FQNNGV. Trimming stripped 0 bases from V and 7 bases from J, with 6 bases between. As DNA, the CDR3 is TGTGCCAGCAGCTTAGACGGGGGTGAAGCTTTCTTT. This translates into CASSLDGGEAFF.

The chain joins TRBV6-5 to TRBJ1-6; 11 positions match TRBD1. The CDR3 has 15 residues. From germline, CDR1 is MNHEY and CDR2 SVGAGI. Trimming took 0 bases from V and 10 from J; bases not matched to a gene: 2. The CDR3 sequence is CASSYSGTGGSPLHF. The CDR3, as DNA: TGTGCCAGCAGTTACTCTGGGACAGGGGGATCACCCCTCCACTTT.

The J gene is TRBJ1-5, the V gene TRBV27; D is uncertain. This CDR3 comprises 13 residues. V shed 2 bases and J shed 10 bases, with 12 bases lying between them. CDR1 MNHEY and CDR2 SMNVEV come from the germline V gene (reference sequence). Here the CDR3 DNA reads TGTGCCAGCAGTTTACGGGATGCGCCCCCCCAGCATTTT. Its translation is CASSLRDAPPQHF.

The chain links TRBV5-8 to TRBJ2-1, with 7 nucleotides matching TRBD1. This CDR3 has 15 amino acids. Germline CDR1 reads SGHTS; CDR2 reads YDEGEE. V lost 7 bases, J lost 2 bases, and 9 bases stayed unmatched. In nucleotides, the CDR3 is TGTGCCAGCTCCGTCTTGGGACAGCCCTACAATGAGCAGTTCTTC. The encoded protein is CASSVLGQPYNEQFF.

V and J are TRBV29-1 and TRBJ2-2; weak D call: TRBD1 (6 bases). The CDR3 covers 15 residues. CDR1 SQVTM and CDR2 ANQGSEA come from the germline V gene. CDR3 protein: CNQPSGTKGTGELFF. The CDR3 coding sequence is TGCAACCAACCCTCCGGGACAAAGGGAACCGGGGAGCTGTTTTTT.

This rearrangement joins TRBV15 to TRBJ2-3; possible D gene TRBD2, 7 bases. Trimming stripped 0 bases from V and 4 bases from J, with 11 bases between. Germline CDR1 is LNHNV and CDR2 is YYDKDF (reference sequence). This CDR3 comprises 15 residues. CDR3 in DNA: TGTGCCACCAGCAGAGATTCGGGGGGCGCAGATACGCAGTATTTT. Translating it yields CATSRDSGGADTQYF. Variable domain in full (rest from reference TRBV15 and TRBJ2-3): DAMVIQNPRYQVTQFGKPVTLSCSQTLNHNVMYWYQQKSSQAPKLLFHYYDKDFNNEADTPDNFQSRRPNTSFCFLDIRSPGLGDTAMYLCATSRDSGGADTQYFGPGTRLTVL.

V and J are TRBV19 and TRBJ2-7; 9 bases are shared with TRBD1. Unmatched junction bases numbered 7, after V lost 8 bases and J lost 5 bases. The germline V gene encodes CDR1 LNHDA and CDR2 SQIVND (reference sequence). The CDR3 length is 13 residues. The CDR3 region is CASGRDRANEQYF. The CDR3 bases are TGTGCCAGTGGGAGGGACAGGGCCAACGAGCAGTACTTC.

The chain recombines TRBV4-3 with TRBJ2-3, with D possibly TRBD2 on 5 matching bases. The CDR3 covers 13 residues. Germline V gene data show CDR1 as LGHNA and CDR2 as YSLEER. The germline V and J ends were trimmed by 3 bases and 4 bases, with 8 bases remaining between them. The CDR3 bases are TGCGCCAGCAGCCAGGAGCGGTCAGATACGCAGTATTTT. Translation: CASSQERSDTQYF.

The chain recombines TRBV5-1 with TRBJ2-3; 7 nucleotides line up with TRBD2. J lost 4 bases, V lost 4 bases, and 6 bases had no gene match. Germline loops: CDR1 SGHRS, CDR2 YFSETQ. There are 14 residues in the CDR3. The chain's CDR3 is CASSAGREADTQYF. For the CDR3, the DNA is TGCGCCAGCAGCGCGGGCCGGGAGGCAGATACGCAGTATTTT.

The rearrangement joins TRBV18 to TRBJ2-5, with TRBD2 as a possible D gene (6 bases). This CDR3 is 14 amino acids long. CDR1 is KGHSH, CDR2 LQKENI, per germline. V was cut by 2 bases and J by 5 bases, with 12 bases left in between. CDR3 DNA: TGTGCCAGCTCACCATTCCCAGGAGGGGAGACCCAGTACTTC. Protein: CASSPFPGGETQYF.

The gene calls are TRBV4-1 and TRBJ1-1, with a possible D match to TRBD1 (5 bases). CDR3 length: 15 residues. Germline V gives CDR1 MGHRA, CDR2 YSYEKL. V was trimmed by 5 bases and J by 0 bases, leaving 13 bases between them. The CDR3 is CASSAEDRMNTEAFF. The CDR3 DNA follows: TGCGCCAGCAGCGCTGAAGACAGAATGAACACTGAAGCTTTCTTT.

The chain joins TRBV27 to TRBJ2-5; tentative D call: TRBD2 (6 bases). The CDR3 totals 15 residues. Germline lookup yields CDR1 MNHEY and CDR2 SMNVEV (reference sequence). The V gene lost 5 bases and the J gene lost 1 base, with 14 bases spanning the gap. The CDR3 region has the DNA TGTGCCAGCAGTCCTAATGGAGGGACCCAAGAGACCCAGTACTTC. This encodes CASSPNGGTQETQYF.

The CDR3 loop is CASSLRPGTSGGARTDTQYF. The DNA for the CDR3 is TGCGCCAGCAGCTTGCGCCCAGGGACTAGCGGGGGGGCCCGCACAGATACGCAGTATTTT. This rearrangement joins TRBV5-1 to TRBJ2-3; TRBD2 matches 16 bases. CDR3 length: 20 residues. Germline CDR1 SGHRS, CDR2 YFSETQ. V dropped 1 base and J dropped 1; count of bases not matched to a gene: 9.

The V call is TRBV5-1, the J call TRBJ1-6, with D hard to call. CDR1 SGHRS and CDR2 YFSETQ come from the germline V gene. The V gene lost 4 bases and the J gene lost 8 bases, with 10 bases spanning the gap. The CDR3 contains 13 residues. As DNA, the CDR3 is TGCGCCAGCAGCACGAGTTTCGATTCACCCCTCCACTTT. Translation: CASSTSFDSPLHF. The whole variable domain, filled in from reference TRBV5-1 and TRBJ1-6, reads KAGVTQTPRYLIKTRGQQVTLSCSPISGHRSVSWYQQTPGQGLQFLFEYFSETQRNKGNFPGRFSGRQFSNSRSEMNVSTLELGDSALYLCASSTSFDSPLHFGNGTRLTVT.